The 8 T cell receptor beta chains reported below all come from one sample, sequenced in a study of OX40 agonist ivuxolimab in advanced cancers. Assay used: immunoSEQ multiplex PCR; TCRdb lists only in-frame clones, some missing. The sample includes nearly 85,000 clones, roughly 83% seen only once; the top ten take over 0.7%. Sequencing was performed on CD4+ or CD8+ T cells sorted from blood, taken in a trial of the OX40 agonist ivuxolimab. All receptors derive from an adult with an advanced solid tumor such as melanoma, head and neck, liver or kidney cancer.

The CDR3 loop is CASSLPREDKETQYF. DNA for the CDR3: TGTGCCAGCAGCTTGCCCCGGGAGGACAAAGAGACCCAGTACTTC. The chain couples TRBV5-8 to TRBJ2-5; TRBD2 matches at 7 bases. J gave up 3 bases and V 1 base, and 6 bases lay outside the gene matches. There are 15 residues in the CDR3. The germline V gene encodes CDR1 SGHTS and CDR2 YDEGEE.

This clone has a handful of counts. The CDR3 coding sequence is TGTGCCACCTCAGTGCGCACGGGGGATTCACCCCTCCACTTT. This translates into CATSVRTGDSPLHF. V usage is TRBV27 and J usage is TRBJ1-6; TRBD1 might be the D (5 bases). The CDR3 contains 14 residues. Trimming stripped 10 bases from V and 8 bases from J, with 18 bases between. Germline CDR1 MNHEY, CDR2 SMNVEV (reference sequence).

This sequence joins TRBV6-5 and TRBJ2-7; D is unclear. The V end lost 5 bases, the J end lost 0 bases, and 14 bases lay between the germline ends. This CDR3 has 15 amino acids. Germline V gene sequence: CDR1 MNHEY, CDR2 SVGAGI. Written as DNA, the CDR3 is TGTGCCAGCAGTCGATACAAGGATAGCTCCTACGAGCAGTACTTC. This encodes CASSRYKDSSYEQYF.

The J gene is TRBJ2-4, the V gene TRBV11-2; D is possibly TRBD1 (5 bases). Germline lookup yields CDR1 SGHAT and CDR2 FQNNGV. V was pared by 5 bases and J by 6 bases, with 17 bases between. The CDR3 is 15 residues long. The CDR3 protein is CASSAQVADGNIQYF. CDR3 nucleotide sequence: TGTGCCAGCAGCGCACAGGTAGCAGACGGAAACATTCAGTACTTC.

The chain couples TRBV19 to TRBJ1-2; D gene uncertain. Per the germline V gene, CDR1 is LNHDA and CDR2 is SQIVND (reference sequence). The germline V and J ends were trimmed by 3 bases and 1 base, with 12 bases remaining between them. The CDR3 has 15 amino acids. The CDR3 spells CASSILQDINYGYTF. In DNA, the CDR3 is TGTGCCAGTAGTATTCTTCAGGATATTAACTATGGCTACACCTTC.

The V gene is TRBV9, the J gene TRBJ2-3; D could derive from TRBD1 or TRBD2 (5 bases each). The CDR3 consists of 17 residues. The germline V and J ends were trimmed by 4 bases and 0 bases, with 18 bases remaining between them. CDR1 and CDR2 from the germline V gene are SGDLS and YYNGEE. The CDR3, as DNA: TGTGCCAGCAGCCTTTCTGAGGGGTCTTCTAGCACAGATACGCAGTATTTT. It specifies CASSLSEGSSSTDTQYF. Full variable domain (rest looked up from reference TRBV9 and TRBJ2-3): DSGVTQTPKHLITATGQRVTLRCSPRSGDLSVYWYQQSLDQGLQFLIQYYNGEERAKGNILERFSAQQFPDLHSELNLSSLELGDSALYFCASSLSEGSSSTDTQYFGPGTRLTVL.

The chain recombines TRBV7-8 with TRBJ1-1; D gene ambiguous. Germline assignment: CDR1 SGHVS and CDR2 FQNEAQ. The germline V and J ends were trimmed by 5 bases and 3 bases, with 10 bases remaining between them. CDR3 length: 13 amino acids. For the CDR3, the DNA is TGTGCCAGCAGCCTGGCTATGTACACTGAAGCTTTCTTT. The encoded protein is CASSLAMYTEAFF.

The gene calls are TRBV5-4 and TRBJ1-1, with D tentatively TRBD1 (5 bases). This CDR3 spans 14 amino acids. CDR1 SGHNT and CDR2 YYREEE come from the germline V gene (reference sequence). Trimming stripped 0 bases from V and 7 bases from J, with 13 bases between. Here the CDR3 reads CASSLDRTHLEAFF. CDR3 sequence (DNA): TGTGCCAGCAGCTTGGACAGGACCCACCTTGAAGCTTTCTTT.